This TCR beta chain was captured by sequencing in a study of shared clonotypes between healthy human individuals. Whole-study results and caveats: Sorted-subset sequencing, rarefaction showed, was incomplete despite large depth. Enrolling few donors narrowed the genetic and exposure-history diversity that was represented. Estimated richness values were generally larger in naive subsets than in memory subsets.

The data were produced by immunoSEQ multiplex PCR, yet TCRdb's version contains in-frame clones alone and is incomplete. The sample consists of some 2,100,000 clones, approximately 94% of them appearing once. About this clone: Its antigen remains unknown.

The ends were cut back, 2 bases at V and 1 base at J, with 12 bases in the middle. This CDR3 spans 15 amino acids. Germline V CDR1 and CDR2: KGHSH, LQKENI. The clonotype originates from a man aged 18 to 29 in good health. The chain has TRBV18 and TRBJ2-7, with D maybe TRBD1 (6 bases). Sequenced input: naive CD4+ T cells sorted from blood. The subset: CD45RA+ positively selected. CDR3 in amino acids: CASSPEGTPSYEQYF. The CDR3 nucleotides read TGTGCCAGCTCACCAGAAGGGACACCGTCCTACGAGCAGTACTTC. Using reference TRBV18 and TRBJ2-7 for the parts outside the CDR3, the full variable domain is NAGVMQNPRHLVRRRGQEARLRCSPMKGHSHVYWYRQLPEEGLKFMVYLQKENIIDESGMPKERFSAEFPKEGPSILRIQQVVRGDSAAYFCASSPEGTPSYEQYFGPGTRLTVT.